These 30 T cell receptor beta chains share one sample of origin, sequenced in a study of CD8+ T cells in alopecia areata. Following extraction, RNA underwent reverse transcription to cDNA, which served as the sequencing template. This table comes from immunoSEQ multiplex PCR, and its TCRdb copy is limited to in-frame clones, with some not included. The table shows some 200,000 clones, with approximately 56% occurring only once. Specified treatment: oral pan-JAK inhibitor, 5-10 mg twice daily. The source was CD4+ T cells sorted from blood, collected at week 4, from a patient treated with tofacitinib. The receptors stem from a human donor with alopecia areata.

The rearrangement links TRBV29-1 to TRBJ1-1; no reliable D call. Germline CDR1 is SQVTM and CDR2 is ANQGSEA. The CDR3 runs 15 residues. V was pared by 4 bases and J by 0 bases, with 15 bases between. The CDR3 nucleotides read TGCAGCGTTGTTCCCCTTGTGGCGGTGAACACTGAAGCTTTCTTT. Its protein is CSVVPLVAVNTEAFF. Looking up the rest from reference TRBV29-1 and TRBJ1-1 gives the full variable domain: SAVISQKPSRDICQRGTSLTIQCQVDSQVTMMFWYRQQPGQSLTLIATANQGSEATYESGFVIDKFPISRPNLTFSTLTVSNMSPEDSSIYLCSVVPLVAVNTEAFFGQGTRLTVV.

This clone was seen only a few times. V is TRBV4-1 and J is TRBJ1-2; D not certain. Trimming took 4 bases from V and 4 from J, leaving 16 bases between them. This CDR3 spans 15 amino acids. Germline V gene data show CDR1 as MGHRA and CDR2 as YSYEKL. CDR3 amino acids: CASSLLTRPAYGYTF. As DNA, the CDR3 is TGCGCCAGCAGCCTGCTAACGCGGCCCGCCTATGGCTACACCTTC.

The chain links TRBV27 to TRBJ2-5, with 13 bases fitting TRBD2. Germline assignment: CDR1 MNHEY and CDR2 SMNVEV (reference sequence). This CDR3 has 18 residues. The ends lost 4 bases at V and 4 bases at J; junction bases unmatched: 12. The CDR3 DNA reads TGTGCCAGCAGTTCCCGCACCCTCGGACTAGCGGGGGTAGAGACCCAGTACTTC. Its translation is CASSSRTLGLAGVETQYF.

This chain uses TRBV6-5 with TRBJ1-1; weak D call: TRBD1 (6 bases). CDR1 MNHEY and CDR2 SVGAGI come from the germline V gene. Trimming took off 6 bases at V and 12 bases at J, with 23 bases between the two ends. This CDR3 region has 14 residues. In DNA form, the CDR3 reads TGTGCCAGCAGCTGGGGGCAGAAGCGGGATGGGTCTTTCTTT. Its translation: CASSWGQKRDGSFF.

The V call is TRBV7-2, the J call TRBJ1-1; TRBD1 is a possible D gene (6 bases). Trimming took 1 base from V and 1 from J, leaving 13 bases between them. The germline V gene encodes CDR1 SGHTA and CDR2 FQGNSA. The CDR3 length is 16 residues. CDR3: CASSLVSTGTNTEAFF. The DNA for the CDR3 is TGTGCCAGCAGCTTAGTAAGTACAGGGACGAACACTGAAGCTTTCTTT.

V is TRBV6-5 and J is TRBJ1-2; D perhaps matches TRBD1 (5 bases). V shed 8 bases and J shed 4 bases, with 20 bases lying between them. This CDR3 contains 15 residues. The germline V gene has CDR1 MNHEY and CDR2 SVGAGI. The CDR3 DNA reads as TGTGCCAGCCAGCGGGACGGTTTCTCCCTCTATGGCTACACCTTC. Encoded protein: CASQRDGFSLYGYTF.

The rearrangement uses TRBV29-1 and TRBJ1-4; D uncertain. The CDR3 extends over 13 amino acids. From germline, CDR1 is SQVTM and CDR2 ANQGSEA. Trimming cost V 4 bases and J 8 bases, with 14 bases left between them. The DNA for the CDR3 is TGCAGCGTTGGAGGTCTTGCTGGCGAAAAACTGTTTTTT. This codes for CSVGGLAGEKLFF.

The chain uses TRBV5-1 and TRBJ2-3; D is ambiguous. The V end lost 0 bases, the J end lost 4 bases, and 9 bases lay between the germline ends. The V gene's germline CDR1 is SGHRS and CDR2 YFSETQ. The CDR3 has 14 residues. The CDR3: CASSLDPSADTQYF. CDR3 nucleotides: TGCGCCAGCAGCTTGGACCCCTCGGCAGATACGCAGTATTTT.

This clone was seen a handful of times. This rearrangement joins TRBV30 to TRBJ2-3; D call uncertain. From germline, CDR1 is GTSNPN and CDR2 SVGIG (reference sequence). The CDR3 covers 12 residues. V was cut by 3 bases and J by 4 bases, with 8 bases left in between. The CDR3 DNA reads TGTGCCTGGAGGGGGTTGGCAGATACGCAGTATTTT. The encoded protein is CAWRGLADTQYF.

Here the CDR3 reads CASSLATEQYF. CDR3 DNA: TGTGCCAGCAGCTTAGCGACCGAGCAGTACTTC. The rearrangement joins TRBV7-9 to TRBJ2-7; D gene uncertain. Germline V lookup: CDR1 SEHNR, CDR2 FQNEAQ (reference sequence). This CDR3 contains 11 residues. Trimming removed 0 bases from V and 6 bases from J, with 3 bases in between.

The count of this clone is one. The chain employs TRBV30 and TRBJ1-1; D ambiguous. There are 13 residues in the CDR3. Trimming left V 2 bases short and J 5 bases short, with 12 bases between. Per the germline V gene, CDR1 is GTSNPN and CDR2 is SVGIG (reference sequence). The CDR3 nucleotides are TGTGCCTGGAGTAAGGGTGGCAGAACTGAAGCTTTCTTT. Encoded protein: CAWSKGGRTEAFF.

The table lists this clone with a few counts. The V call is TRBV6-5, the J call TRBJ1-3; D is unresolved. Germline V gives CDR1 MNHEY, CDR2 SVGAGI. This CDR3 contains 14 residues. V was pared by 0 bases and J by 7 bases, with 10 bases between. In nucleotides, the CDR3 is TGTGCCAGCAGTTACTCGGACGGTTGGAACACCATATATTTT. Translation gives CASSYSDGWNTIYF.

The count of this clone is one. The rearrangement links TRBV5-1 to TRBJ1-5, with D uncertain. Germline V lookup: CDR1 SGHRS, CDR2 YFSETQ. The CDR3 totals 13 residues. V lost 0 bases and J lost 4, with 5 bases in between. CDR3 amino acids: CASSLEVNQPQHF. For the CDR3, the DNA is TGCGCCAGCAGCTTGGAGGTGAATCAGCCCCAGCATTTT.

The rearrangement joins TRBV29-1 to TRBJ2-7, with D unclear. CDR3 length: 11 residues. CDR1 is SQVTM and CDR2 is ANQGSEA in the germline V gene. Trimming took off 5 bases at V and 7 bases at J, with 12 bases between the two ends. CDR3 nucleotide sequence: TGCAGCGTTAGGACGGGTTGGGAGCAGTACTTC. This sequence encodes CSVRTGWEQYF.

The genes are TRBV7-9 and TRBJ2-5, with D perhaps matching TRBD2 (5 bases). V lost 5 bases and J lost 2, with 12 bases in between. The CDR3 is 14 residues long. Germline loops: CDR1 SEHNR, CDR2 FQNEAQ (reference sequence). The CDR3 region is CASSRLGGQETQYF. In DNA, the CDR3 is TGTGCCAGCAGCCGCCTTGGAGGTCAAGAGACCCAGTACTTC.

This clone was detected only once. The chain recombines TRBV30 with TRBJ1-2; D call uncertain. The V and J ends lost 1 base and 2 bases respectively, with 11 bases between them. Germline CDR1 is GTSNPN and CDR2 is SVGIG (reference sequence). This CDR3 is 14 amino acids long. CDR3 in amino acids: CAWSDSAPNYGYTF. The CDR3 DNA reads TGTGCCTGGAGTGACAGCGCCCCGAACTATGGCTACACCTTC.

This sequence joins TRBV30 and TRBJ1-2; D unresolved. V was pared by 1 base and J by 2 bases, with 8 bases between. CDR1 is GTSNPN, CDR2 SVGIG, per germline (reference sequence). The length of the CDR3 is 13 residues. As DNA, the CDR3 is TGTGCCTGGAGTGGTAGTTGGAACTATGGCTACACCTTC. As protein: CAWSGSWNYGYTF.

This clone has a handful of counts. This rearrangement joins TRBV28 to TRBJ2-7, with D maybe TRBD1 (6 bases). The CDR3 covers 14 residues. Germline loops: CDR1 MDHEN, CDR2 SYDVKM. V lost 5 bases and J 2 bases, leaving 13 bases between the germline ends. The CDR3 here is CASSRRGPTYEQYF. Here the CDR3 DNA reads TGTGCCAGCAGTCGCAGGGGACCCACCTACGAGCAGTACTTC.

The CDR3 DNA follows: TGTGCCTGGAGAGCCGTTCTTGGGGAGACCCAGTACTTC. Translating gives CAWRAVLGETQYF. V and J are TRBV30 and TRBJ2-5; no clear D. The CDR3 covers 13 residues. In germline, CDR1 is GTSNPN, CDR2 SVGIG (reference sequence). V shed 3 bases and J shed 5 bases, with 13 bases lying between them.

The chain joins TRBV30 to TRBJ2-5; no reliable D call. Trimming took off 0 bases at V and 5 bases at J, with 13 bases between the two ends. The CDR3 totals 14 residues. Germline assignment: CDR1 GTSNPN and CDR2 SVGIG (reference sequence). DNA of the CDR3: TGTGCCTGGAGTGTACGAAGTGTCCGGGAGACCCAGTACTTC. Its translation is CAWSVRSVRETQYF. Using reference TRBV30 and TRBJ2-5 for the parts outside the CDR3, the full variable domain is SQTIHQWPATLVQPVGSPLSLECTVEGTSNPNLYWYRQAAGRGLQLLFYSVGIGQISSEVPQNLSASRPQDRQFILSSKKLLLSDSGFYLCAWSVRSVRETQYFGPGTRLLVL.

This sequence joins TRBV10-3 and TRBJ2-3; D is possibly TRBD2 (7 bases). The CDR3 is made up of 14 amino acids. Per germline, CDR1 ENHRY and CDR2 SYGVKD. The ends were cut back, 7 bases at V and 5 bases at J, with 16 bases in the middle. As DNA, the CDR3 is TGTGCCATCAAGGCGGGGGCCGCTGGAGATACGCAGTATTTT. Amino acids: CAIKAGAAGDTQYF.

The chain joins TRBV29-1 to TRBJ2-3; a weak D match, TRBD1 (5 bases). This CDR3 contains 13 residues. The V gene's germline CDR1 is SQVTM and CDR2 ANQGSEA. Trimming took 4 bases from V and 3 from J, leaving 11 bases between them. The CDR3 nucleotides are TGCAGCGTTGGTGGCAGGGCTACAGATACGCAGTATTTT. Translated, it gives CSVGGRATDTQYF.

The rearrangement joins TRBV29-1 to TRBJ2-5, with D possibly TRBD2 on 6 matching bases. The CDR3 covers 12 residues. V shed 7 bases and J shed 4 bases, with 13 bases lying between them. Germline loops: CDR1 SQVTM, CDR2 ANQGSEA. CDR3 DNA sequence: TGCAGCGCCGTGGGGGGAACAGAGACCCAGTACTTC. Its translation is CSAVGGTETQYF.

The chain combines TRBV30 with TRBJ2-5, with 7 nucleotides matching TRBD2. From germline, CDR1 is GTSNPN and CDR2 SVGIG (reference sequence). V was clipped by 4 bases and J by 1 base; unmatched bases: 6. The CDR3 is 14 amino acids. The CDR3, as DNA: TGTGCCTGGACGAAGCGGGAACCCCAAGAGACCCAGTACTTC. Protein: CAWTKREPQETQYF.

The CDR3 sequence: CASVTGTSYEQYF. The DNA of the CDR3 is TGTGCCAGCGTTACCGGGACTTCCTACGAGCAGTACTTC. This chain connects TRBV2 to TRBJ2-7; TRBD2 might be the D (6 bases). Germline V gene data show CDR1 as SNHLY and CDR2 as FYNNEI. Trimming cost V 8 bases and J 1 base, with 12 bases left between them. This CDR3 has 13 residues.

The rearrangement joins TRBV5-1 to TRBJ2-6, with 9 bases lining up with TRBD1. The CDR3 length is 17 residues. The V segment lost 0 bases and the J segment 3 bases; nucleotides outside the gene matches: 4. Germline CDR1 reads SGHRS; CDR2 reads YFSETQ. The CDR3 DNA reads TGCGCCAGCAGCTTGGAAACAGGGGGCCATGGGGCCAACGTCCTGACTTTC. Its protein is CASSLETGGHGANVLTF.

The rearrangement links TRBV30 to TRBJ1-2; 10 nucleotides agree with TRBD1. Germline V gene data show CDR1 as GTSNPN and CDR2 as SVGIG (reference sequence). The CDR3 has 15 residues. The V gene end was trimmed by 1 base and the J gene end by 6 bases; junction bases not matched to a gene: 8. This CDR3 is CAWSGGTGAGNGYTF. The DNA of the CDR3 is TGTGCCTGGAGTGGGGGGACAGGGGCAGGGAATGGCTACACCTTC. Full variable domain (rest looked up from reference TRBV30 and TRBJ1-2): SQTIHQWPATLVQPVGSPLSLECTVEGTSNPNLYWYRQAAGRGLQLLFYSVGIGQISSEVPQNLSASRPQDRQFILSSKKLLLSDSGFYLCAWSGGTGAGNGYTFGSGTRLTVV.

The rearrangement links TRBV6-5 to TRBJ1-6; 8 bases agree with TRBD1. The germline gives CDR1 MNHEY, CDR2 SVGAGI. CDR3 length: 13 amino acids. Trimming took 6 bases from V and 10 from J; bases not matched to a gene: 5. CDR3 DNA: TGTGCCAGCAGCGCGGACAGGGACTCACCCCTCCACTTT. This sequence encodes CASSADRDSPLHF.

This sequence joins TRBV30 and TRBJ2-5; 7 nucleotides agree with TRBD2. Germline CDR1 reads GTSNPN; CDR2 reads SVGIG (reference sequence). J gave up 2 bases and V 4 bases, and 4 bases lay outside the gene matches. CDR3 size: 13 residues. CDR3 region: CAWNPGGQETQYF. The CDR3 region has the DNA TGTGCCTGGAATCCGGGGGGACAAGAGACCCAGTACTTC. The whole variable domain, filled in from reference TRBV30 and TRBJ2-5, reads SQTIHQWPATLVQPVGSPLSLECTVEGTSNPNLYWYRQAAGRGLQLLFYSVGIGQISSEVPQNLSASRPQDRQFILSSKKLLLSDSGFYLCAWNPGGQETQYFGPGTRLLVL.

The chain employs TRBV29-1 and TRBJ2-2; TRBD1 is a possible D gene (5 bases). The V gene's germline CDR1 is SQVTM and CDR2 ANQGSEA. Trimming cost V 7 bases and J 7 bases, with 13 bases left between them. This CDR3 is 12 amino acids long. The CDR3 DNA sequence: TGCAGCGCTCAGGGTGGTGACGGGGAGCTGTTTTTT. It translates to CSAQGGDGELFF.